This section outlines one T cell receptor beta chain sequence together with its context. The sample originates from a study of T cell changes during pregnancy in multiple sclerosis. Produced via immunoSEQ multiplex PCR; TCRdb's table is partial and in-frame only. The table has roughly 80,000 clones, about 88% seen once. The input for sequencing was peripheral blood, taken before pregnancy. This clonotype was obtained from a female donor with multiple sclerosis, enrolled in a pregnancy study.

CDR3 in DNA: TGTGCCAGCAGCTTAAGGGGGCAGTTAACCCACAATGAGCAGTTCTTC. It codes for CASSLRGQLTHNEQFF. This chain joins TRBV7-3 and TRBJ2-1; TRBD1 might be the D (6 bases). Germline CDR1 reads SGHTA; CDR2 reads FQGTGA. The CDR3 loop spans 16 amino acids. V lost 1 base, J lost 5 bases, and 15 bases lay in between.